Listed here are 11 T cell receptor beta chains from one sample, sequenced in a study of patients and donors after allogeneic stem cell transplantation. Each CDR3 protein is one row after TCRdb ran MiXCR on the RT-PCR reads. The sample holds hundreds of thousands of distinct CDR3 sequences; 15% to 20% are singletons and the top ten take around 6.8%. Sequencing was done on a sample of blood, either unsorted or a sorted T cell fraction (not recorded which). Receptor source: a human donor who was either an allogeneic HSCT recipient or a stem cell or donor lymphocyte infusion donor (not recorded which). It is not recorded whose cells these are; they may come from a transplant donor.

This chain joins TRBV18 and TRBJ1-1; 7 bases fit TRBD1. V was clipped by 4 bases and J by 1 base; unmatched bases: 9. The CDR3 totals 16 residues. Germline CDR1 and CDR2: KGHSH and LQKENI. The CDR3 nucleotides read TGTGCCAGCTCACTACTATCCGGGACAGCGAACACTGAAGCTTTCTTT. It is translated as CASSLLSGTANTEAFF.

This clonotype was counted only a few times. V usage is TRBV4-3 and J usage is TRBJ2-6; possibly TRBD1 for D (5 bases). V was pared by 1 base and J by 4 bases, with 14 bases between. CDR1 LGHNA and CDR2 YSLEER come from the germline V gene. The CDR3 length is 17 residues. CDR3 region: CASSQVTGGAGANVLTF. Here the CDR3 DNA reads TGCGCCAGCAGCCAAGTAACAGGTGGGGCGGGGGCCAACGTCCTGACTTTC.

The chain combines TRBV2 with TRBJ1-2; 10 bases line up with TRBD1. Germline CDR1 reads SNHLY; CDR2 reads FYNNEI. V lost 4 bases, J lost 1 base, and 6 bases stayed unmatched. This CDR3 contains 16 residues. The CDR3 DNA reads TGTGCCAGCAGTGTGCTTAGGGACAGGGGTAACTATGGCTACACCTTC. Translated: CASSVLRDRGNYGYTF. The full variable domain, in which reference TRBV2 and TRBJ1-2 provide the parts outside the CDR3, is EPEVTQTPSHQVTQMGQEVILRCVPISNHLYFYWYRQILGQKVEFLVSFYNNEISEKSEIFDDQFSVERPDGSNFTLKIRSTKLEDSAMYFCASSVLRDRGNYGYTFGSGTRLTVV.

The CDR3 DNA is TGTGCCAGCAGAGCGAGTATGACTAGATCAGAGACCCAGTACTTC. Residues: CASRASMTRSETQYF. V usage is TRBV2 and J usage is TRBJ2-5; possibly TRBD2 for D (6 bases). CDR1 SNHLY and CDR2 FYNNEI come from the germline V gene. Between the trimmed V and J ends, which lost 6 bases and 4 bases, there was a span of 18 bases. The CDR3 has 15 residues.

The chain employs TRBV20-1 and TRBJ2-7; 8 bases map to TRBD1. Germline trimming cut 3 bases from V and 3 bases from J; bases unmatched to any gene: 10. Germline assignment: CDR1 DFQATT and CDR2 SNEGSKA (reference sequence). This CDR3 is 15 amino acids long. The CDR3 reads CSASNTGTGFYEQYF. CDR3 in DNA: TGCAGTGCTAGTAACACCGGGACAGGATTCTACGAGCAGTACTTC.

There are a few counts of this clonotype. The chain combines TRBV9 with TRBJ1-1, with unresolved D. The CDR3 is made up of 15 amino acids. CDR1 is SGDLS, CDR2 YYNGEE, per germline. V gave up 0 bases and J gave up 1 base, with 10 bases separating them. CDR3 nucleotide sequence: TGTGCCAGCAGCGTAGAGTCCCAGGCGAACACTGAAGCTTTCTTT. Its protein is CASSVESQANTEAFF.

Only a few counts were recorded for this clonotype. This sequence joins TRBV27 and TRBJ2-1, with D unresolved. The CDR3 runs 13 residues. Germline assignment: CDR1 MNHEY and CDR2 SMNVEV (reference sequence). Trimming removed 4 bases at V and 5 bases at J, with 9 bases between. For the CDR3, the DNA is TGTGCCAGCAGTTCGCTGTTAGACAATGAGCAGTTCTTC. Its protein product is CASSSLLDNEQFF.

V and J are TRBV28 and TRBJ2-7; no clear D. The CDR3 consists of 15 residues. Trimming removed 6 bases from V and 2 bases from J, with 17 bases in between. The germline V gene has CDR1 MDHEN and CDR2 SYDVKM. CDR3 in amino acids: CASSSRRTIPYEQYF. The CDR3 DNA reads TGTGCCAGCAGCTCGCGGCGGACCATCCCCTACGAGCAGTACTTC.

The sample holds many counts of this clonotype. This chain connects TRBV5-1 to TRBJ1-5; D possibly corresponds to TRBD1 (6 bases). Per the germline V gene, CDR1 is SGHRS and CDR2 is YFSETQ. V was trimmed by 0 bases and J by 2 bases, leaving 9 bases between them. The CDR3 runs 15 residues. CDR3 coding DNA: TGCGCCAGCAGCTTGGAAGGGGGAGGCAATCAGCCCCAGCATTTT. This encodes CASSLEGGGNQPQHF.

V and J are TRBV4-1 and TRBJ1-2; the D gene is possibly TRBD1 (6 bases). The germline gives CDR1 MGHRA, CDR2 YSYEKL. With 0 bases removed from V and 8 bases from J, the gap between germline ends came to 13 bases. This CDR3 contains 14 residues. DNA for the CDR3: TGCGCCAGCAGCCAAGACCCGGGGGCGAGCGGCTACACCTTC. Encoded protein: CASSQDPGASGYTF.

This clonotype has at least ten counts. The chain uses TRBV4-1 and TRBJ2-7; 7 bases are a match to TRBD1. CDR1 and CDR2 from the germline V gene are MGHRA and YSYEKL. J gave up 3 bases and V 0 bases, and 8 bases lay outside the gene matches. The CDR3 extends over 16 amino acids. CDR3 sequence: CASSQDLNRGVYEQYF. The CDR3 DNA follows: TGCGCCAGCAGCCAAGATCTTAACAGGGGAGTCTACGAGCAGTACTTC.